This TCR beta chain was documented in a study of blood T cell repertoires in COVID-19 (dated by TCRdb to 2020 to 2021). Notes on the research overall: Samples from collaborators originated in the United States, Italy and Spain and spanned both the acute and convalescent phases of COVID-19. The prospective study material was composed of cDNA or gDNA derived from T cells, B-cell-depleted T cells, or PBMCs. The repertoires were made available in a free public database intended to serve as a resource for research on the immune response to SARS-CoV-2. HLA class I and class II types, where available, came from metadata supplied by the sample provider rather than from assay-based typing. Deeply sampled blood TCRbeta repertoires from subjects exposed to, actively infected with, or recovered from COVID-19 were included in the dataset. A de-identified subject ID, COVID-19 status, age in years and sex were almost always included in the sample metadata. Samples were obtained from the ongoing ImmuneRACE study (first 160 participants) and from over a thousand subjects provided by 6 global collaborators.

Comments on this clone: Its specific antigen is unknown. The record has no base qualities; no much larger clone is one base away.

V is pared back by 1 base and J by 0 bases, with 9 bases lying between the germline termini. The germline V gene yields SGHAT for CDR1 and FQNNGV for CDR2. The CDR3 spans 15 residues, from the cysteine through the phenylalanine. Only CDR3 DNA is held: 45 bases, read in frame from base 1. Broader findings and caveats from the paper: The quantity of clinical and demographic metadata differed by source and by participant and was supplied without curation.

One collaborating source in Seattle enrolled patients during active infection and followed them longitudinally through the course of disease. The collaborating institutions used their own protocols to collect whole blood in K2EDTA tubes. For TCRbeta analysis, collaborator samples were shipped as frozen whole blood, as isolated PBMCs, or as DNA extracted from either sample type. TCRbeta CDR3 regions were amplified from genomic DNA by means of the immunoSEQ Assay, a bias-controlled multiplex PCR. As for the authors' bioinformatics: Nucleated cell counts per sample were estimated from amplification of reference gene primers within the assay. Sequence reads were collapsed and filtered to measure the absolute abundance of every unique TCRbeta CDR3 rearrangement. Productive Simpson clonality was computed per sample as the square root of Simpson's diversity index over productive rearrangements. In its TCRdb copy, this immuneACCESS table keeps in-frame sequences only and misses some clones. Where compared with another copy, unresolved V genes explain less than half of these, and the others have no known cause. The V and J calls and clone size are taken from that table; D and trimming were inferred from the DNA. Across this sample there are 99,000 or so clones, with 88% seen only once. The ten largest account for just over 2% of the sample.

The sequencing sample was made of peripheral blood. The clonotype comes from a man aged 45 to 65 with COVID-19, enrolled during active disease. The sequence is built from TRBV11-2 and TRBJ1-1, with the D segment identity uncertain. The sequenced DNA is TGTGCCAGCAGCTTAGGTCGGGTTATGAACACTGAAGCTTTCTTT. This encodes CASSLGRVMNTEAFF.